What follows are 27 T cell receptor beta chains derived from one specimen sequenced in a study of shared clonotypes between healthy human individuals. The protocol was immunoSEQ multiplex PCR, while the TCRdb copy is restricted to in-frame clones and leaves out a portion. The sample has about 1,800,000 clones, about 95% seen once. CD45RO-negative, CCR7-selected cells formed the naive CD8 fraction, which excluded terminally differentiated effector memory CD45RA+ cells. Sample: naive CD8+ T cells sorted from blood. These receptors were taken from a man between 18 and 35 years old in good health.

This clone was counted a single time. The genes are TRBV10-2 and TRBJ2-5; D might be TRBD1 or TRBD2, each matching 6 bases. Trimming shortened V by 6 bases and J by 5 bases, and 13 bases separated the two germline ends. Germline V CDR1 and CDR2: WSHSY, SAAADI. The CDR3 has 13 residues. CDR3 in DNA: TGCGCCAGCAGGAGTGGGGGGCTGGAGACCCAGTACTTC. Translation gives CASRSGGLETQYF.

J is TRBJ2-7 and V is TRBV4-2; TRBD1 might be the D (6 bases). The length of the CDR3 is 14 residues. The V and J ends lost 1 base and 4 bases respectively, with 11 bases between them. Germline V gene lookup returns CDR1 LGHNA and CDR2 YNFKEQ. The CDR3 region has the DNA TGTGCCAGCAGCCAAGCTACAGGGATGTACGAGCAGTACTTC. Its protein product is CASSQATGMYEQYF.

V gene TRBV19 combines with J gene TRBJ2-6; D might be TRBD1 (5 bases). Germline V gene sequence: CDR1 LNHDA, CDR2 SQIVND (reference sequence). There are 15 residues in the CDR3. V was trimmed by 3 bases and J by 4 bases, leaving 10 bases between them. The CDR3 is CASSISGFGANVLTF. CDR3 bases: TGTGCCAGTAGTATCTCAGGGTTCGGGGCCAACGTCCTGACTTTC.

This rearrangement joins TRBV2 to TRBJ2-7, with TRBD1 matching over 9 bases. Per germline, CDR1 SNHLY and CDR2 FYNNEI. The CDR3 has 14 amino acids. The V segment lost 6 bases and the J segment 3 bases; nucleotides outside the gene matches: 6. The CDR3 DNA is TGTGCCAGCAGACCGGGACAGGGATACTACGAGCAGTACTTC. Translating it yields CASRPGQGYYEQYF. Drawing the rest from reference TRBV2 and TRBJ2-7, the complete variable domain is EPEVTQTPSHQVTQMGQEVILRCVPISNHLYFYWYRQILGQKVEFLVSFYNNEISEKSEIFDDQFSVERPDGSNFTLKIRSTKLEDSAMYFCASRPGQGYYEQYFGPGTRLTVT.

This chain uses TRBV7-9 with TRBJ1-2, with D tentatively TRBD1 (6 bases). This CDR3 is built from 14 residues. CDR1 is SEHNR and CDR2 is FQNEAQ in the germline V gene (reference sequence). V dropped 0 bases and J dropped 6 bases, with 11 bases sitting between them. CDR3 residues: CASSLAAGVNGYTF. In DNA, the CDR3 is TGTGCCAGCAGCTTAGCTGCAGGGGTTAATGGCTACACCTTC.

V usage is TRBV6-1 and J usage is TRBJ1-5, with D possibly TRBD1 on 5 matching bases. Germline lookup yields CDR1 MNHNS and CDR2 SASEGT. The V end was cut by 2 bases, the J end by 6 bases, with 14 bases between. The CDR3 is 15 residues long. This CDR3 reads CASSESWGLGQPQHF. The CDR3 region has the DNA TGTGCCAGCAGTGAAAGCTGGGGACTGGGTCAGCCCCAGCATTTT.

This chain links TRBV4-1 with TRBJ1-4; TRBD1 is a possible D gene (6 bases). CDR1 MGHRA and CDR2 YSYEKL come from the germline V gene. The CDR3 runs 17 residues. With 4 bases removed from V and 8 bases from J, the gap between germline ends came to 23 bases. The CDR3 loop reads CASSPISPRGPGEKLFF. For the CDR3, the DNA is TGCGCCAGCAGCCCCATCTCCCCCAGGGGACCCGGGGAAAAACTGTTTTTT.

J is TRBJ2-3 and V is TRBV18; maybe TRBD2 (6 bases). CDR3 size: 18 residues. V gave up 2 bases and J gave up 4 bases, with 22 bases separating them. Germline V gene data show CDR1 as KGHSH and CDR2 as LQKENI. The CDR3 here is CASSPVRSEGKFSDTQYF. In nucleotides, the CDR3 is TGTGCCAGCTCACCAGTACGCTCGGAGGGGAAATTTTCAGATACGCAGTATTTT.

V and J are TRBV6-5 and TRBJ2-7; D remains ambiguous. This CDR3 spans 14 amino acids. Trimming took 5 bases from V and 6 from J, leaving 17 bases between them. Germline-derived CDR1 and CDR2 are MNHEY and SVGAGI. The CDR3: CASSNLGNYGEQYF. The CDR3 coding sequence is TGTGCCAGCAGTAACCTAGGGAACTATGGCGAGCAGTACTTC.

With respect to this clone: Other DNA sequences of this sample code for an identical CDR3. This chain links TRBV9 with TRBJ2-7, with a weak D call TRBD1 (5 bases). The V gene lost 0 bases and the J gene lost 3 bases, with 10 bases spanning the gap. The V gene's germline CDR1 is SGDLS and CDR2 YYNGEE. The CDR3 loop spans 14 amino acids. CDR3 bases: TGTGCCAGCAGCGTAGGGGGCACAGGCTACGAGCAGTACTTC. Translating it yields CASSVGGTGYEQYF.

The chain recombines TRBV4-3 with TRBJ1-4; no clear D. Between the trimmed V and J ends, which lost 2 bases and 3 bases, there was a span of 13 bases. In germline, CDR1 is LGHNA, CDR2 YSLEER. The CDR3 sequence is 16 residues long. In DNA, the CDR3 is TGCGCCAGCAGCCAACTAAGTTCCGTTCCTAATGAAAAACTGTTTTTT. It encodes CASSQLSSVPNEKLFF.

The J gene is TRBJ2-1, the V gene TRBV10-2, with D possibly matching TRBD1 (6 bases). With 7 bases removed from V and 3 bases from J, the gap between germline ends came to 13 bases. Germline V CDR1 and CDR2: WSHSY, SAAADI. CDR3 length: 14 residues. CDR3 sequence: CASTRTAVYNEQFF. In DNA form, the CDR3 reads TGCGCCAGCACCCGGACAGCCGTCTACAATGAGCAGTTCTTC.

This chain links TRBV5-4 with TRBJ1-1; D uncertain. This CDR3 has 13 residues. CDR1 is SGHNT and CDR2 is YYREEE in the germline V gene (reference sequence). With 4 bases removed from V and 0 bases from J, the gap between germline ends came to 7 bases. The CDR3 here is CASSRTLNTEAFF. The DNA for the CDR3 is TGTGCCAGCAGCCGGACCCTGAACACTGAAGCTTTCTTT.

V usage is TRBV30 and J usage is TRBJ2-5; D is unclear. CDR1 is GTSNPN, CDR2 SVGIG, per germline (reference sequence). The CDR3 has 14 residues. Trimming took 1 base from V and 4 from J, leaving 13 bases between them. The CDR3 reads CAWSESRGLETQYF. Written as DNA, the CDR3 is TGTGCCTGGAGTGAAAGTAGAGGTCTAGAGACCCAGTACTTC.

This clone was recorded a few times. Additional DNA sequences in this sample encode the identical CDR3. The rearrangement joins TRBV18 to TRBJ1-5, with a weak D call TRBD1 (5 bases). V dropped 0 bases and J dropped 6 bases, with 9 bases sitting between them. Germline V CDR1 and CDR2: KGHSH, LQKENI. The CDR3 sequence is 14 residues long. CDR3 coding DNA: TGTGCCAGCTCACCACCGGGGCCGGCTCAGCCCCAGCATTTT. Translated, it gives CASSPPGPAQPQHF.

This rearrangement joins TRBV6-1 to TRBJ1-1; D remains ambiguous. In germline, CDR1 is MNHNS, CDR2 SASEGT. This CDR3 is built from 16 residues. V shed 1 base and J shed 1 base, with 13 bases lying between them. CDR3 sequence: CASSEEYPVRNTEAFF. DNA for the CDR3: TGTGCCAGCAGTGAAGAATATCCTGTGAGGAACACTGAAGCTTTCTTT.

J is TRBJ1-3 and V is TRBV7-9; TRBD1 aligns across 8 bases. The germline V gene encodes CDR1 SEHNR and CDR2 FQNEAQ (reference sequence). The CDR3 sequence is 15 residues long. Trimming took 5 bases from V and 3 from J; bases not matched to a gene: 6. CDR3 bases: TGTGCCAGCAGCCCGGACAGGGCGGTTGGAAACACCATATATTTT. Translating gives CASSPDRAVGNTIYF.

This chain uses TRBV4-2 with TRBJ2-3; D is unclear. Trimming shortened V by 0 bases and J by 1 base, and 14 bases separated the two germline ends. Germline CDR1 is LGHNA and CDR2 is YNFKEQ. CDR3 size: 17 residues. The DNA of the CDR3 is TGTGCCAGCAGCCAAGATCTTGTACCAGATCGCACAGATACGCAGTATTTT. Translation: CASSQDLVPDRTDTQYF.

The rearrangement joins TRBV7-9 to TRBJ2-7; D uncertain. The CDR3 runs to 16 residues. Germline V gene data show CDR1 as SEHNR and CDR2 as FQNEAQ (reference sequence). V was shortened by 5 bases and J by 6 bases, with 23 bases between the two germline ends. The CDR3 is CASSPAEEAWHLEQYF. The CDR3 DNA follows: TGTGCCAGCAGCCCCGCCGAAGAGGCCTGGCATCTCGAGCAGTACTTC.

Concerning this clone: Within the sample, other DNA sequences also encode this same CDR3. V is TRBV7-9 and J is TRBJ2-3; D gene uncertain. The V and J ends lost 5 bases and 4 bases respectively, with 7 bases between them. CDR3 length equals 12 residues. Per the germline V gene, CDR1 is SEHNR and CDR2 is FQNEAQ (reference sequence). CDR3 sequence reads: CASSLDADTQYF. In DNA form, the CDR3 reads TGTGCCAGCAGCCTAGATGCAGATACGCAGTATTTT.

V usage is TRBV21-1 and J usage is TRBJ2-7; the DNA was not compared with TRBD1, the D call given in the table. TRBV21-1 is shown as a pseudogene. The CDR3 is 14 amino acids. The DNA for the CDR3 is TGTGCCAGTGGGGGGGACAGGGCTTCCTACGAGCAGTACTTC. Protein: CASGGDRASYEQYF.

This sequence joins TRBV4-3 and TRBJ2-5, with 10 bases aligning to TRBD2. Per germline, CDR1 LGHNA and CDR2 YSLEER. With 1 base clipped from V and 3 bases from J, the junction kept 11 bases outside the gene matches. The CDR3 runs to 18 residues. In nucleotides, the CDR3 is TGCGCCAGCAGCCAAGTGACTAGCGGGTATGGACTCGAAGAGACCCAGTACTTC. It encodes CASSQVTSGYGLEETQYF.

The rearrangement uses TRBV6-1 and TRBJ1-5; 10 nucleotides agree with TRBD1. CDR3 length: 19 amino acids. J lost 0 bases, V lost 4 bases, and 12 bases had no gene match. CDR1 is MNHNS, CDR2 SASEGT, per germline. This chain's CDR3 is CASSGTSGTGEFSNQPQHF. CDR3 coding DNA: TGTGCCAGCAGTGGTACCAGCGGGACAGGGGAATTTAGCAATCAGCCCCAGCATTTT.

The V gene is TRBV4-3, the J gene TRBJ2-7; TRBD1 agrees at 9 bases. Germline V gene sequence: CDR1 LGHNA, CDR2 YSLEER. This CDR3 spans 16 amino acids. V was pared by 0 bases and J by 5 bases, with 8 bases of the junction left unmatched. The CDR3 DNA reads TGCGCCAGCAGCCAAGAGGAGACAGGGGGTCGCCACGAGCAGTACTTC. Residues: CASSQEETGGRHEQYF.

V is TRBV10-3 and J is TRBJ2-7; 7 bases match TRBD2. Germline loops: CDR1 ENHRY, CDR2 SYGVKD. The CDR3 has 15 amino acids. Losses at the gene ends were 6 bases for V and 5 bases for J; bases not matched to a gene: 13. The DNA for the CDR3 is TGTGCCATCAGATCAACCCGGGGGGAGGGTAACGAGCAGTACTTC. Its translation is CAIRSTRGEGNEQYF.

V is TRBV6-5 and J is TRBJ2-2; D not resolved. Germline V lookup: CDR1 MNHEY, CDR2 SVGAGI. The CDR3 contains 13 residues. V lost 2 bases and J lost 6, with 7 bases in between. DNA for the CDR3: TGTGCCAGCAGTTACACAGAGCCCGGGGAGCTGTTTTTT. Translation gives CASSYTEPGELFF.

V is TRBV28 and J is TRBJ1-4, with a tentative D call TRBD1 (5 bases). V was pared by 7 bases and J by 5 bases, with 23 bases between. The V gene's germline CDR1 is MDHEN and CDR2 SYDVKM. This CDR3 comprises 17 residues. In DNA form, the CDR3 reads TGTGCCAGCAAATGGGCCGGGGCTGAGGGGCTCAATGAAAAACTGTTTTTT. Translating gives CASKWAGAEGLNEKLFF.